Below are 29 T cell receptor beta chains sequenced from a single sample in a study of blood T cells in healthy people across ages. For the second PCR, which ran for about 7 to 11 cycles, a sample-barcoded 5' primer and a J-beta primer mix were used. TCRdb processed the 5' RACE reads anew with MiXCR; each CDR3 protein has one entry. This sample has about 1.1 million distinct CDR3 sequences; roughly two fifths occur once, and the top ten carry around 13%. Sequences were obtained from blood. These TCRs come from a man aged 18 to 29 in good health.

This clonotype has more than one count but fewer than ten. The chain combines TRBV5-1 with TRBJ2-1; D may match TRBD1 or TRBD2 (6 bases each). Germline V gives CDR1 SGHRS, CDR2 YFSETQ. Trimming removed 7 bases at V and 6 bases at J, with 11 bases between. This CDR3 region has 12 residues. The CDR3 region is CASFGGGNEQFF. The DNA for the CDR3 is TGCGCCAGCTTCGGAGGGGGCAATGAGCAGTTCTTC.

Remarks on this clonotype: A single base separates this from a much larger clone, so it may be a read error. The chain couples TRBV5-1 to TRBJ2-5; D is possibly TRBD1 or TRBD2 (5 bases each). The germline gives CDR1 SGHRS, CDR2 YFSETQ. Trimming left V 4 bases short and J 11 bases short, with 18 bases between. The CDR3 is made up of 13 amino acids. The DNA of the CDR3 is TGCGCCAGCAGCCAACGACAGTCTGGGGAGCAGTACTTC. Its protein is CASSQRQSGEQYF.

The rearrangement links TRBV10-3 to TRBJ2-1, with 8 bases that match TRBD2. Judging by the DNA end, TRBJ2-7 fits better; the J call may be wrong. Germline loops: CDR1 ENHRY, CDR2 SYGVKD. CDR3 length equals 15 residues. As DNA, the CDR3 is TGTGCCATCAGTGAGAGCGGGGGATCCTACAATGAGCAGTACTTC. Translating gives CAISESGGSYNEQYF.

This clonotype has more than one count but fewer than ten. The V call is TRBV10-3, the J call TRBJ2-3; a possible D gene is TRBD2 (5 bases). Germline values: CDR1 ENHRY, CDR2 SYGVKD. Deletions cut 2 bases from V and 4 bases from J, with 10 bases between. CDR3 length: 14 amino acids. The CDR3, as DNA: TGTGCCATCAGTGAGCCGGGGAAATCAGATACGCAGTATTTT. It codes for CAISEPGKSDTQYF.

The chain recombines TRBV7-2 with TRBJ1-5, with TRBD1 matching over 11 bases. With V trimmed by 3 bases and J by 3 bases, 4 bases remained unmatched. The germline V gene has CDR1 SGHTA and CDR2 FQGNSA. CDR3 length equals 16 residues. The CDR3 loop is CASSLDRGQYNQPQHF. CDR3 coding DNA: TGTGCCAGCAGCTTGGACAGGGGGCAATACAATCAGCCCCAGCATTTT.

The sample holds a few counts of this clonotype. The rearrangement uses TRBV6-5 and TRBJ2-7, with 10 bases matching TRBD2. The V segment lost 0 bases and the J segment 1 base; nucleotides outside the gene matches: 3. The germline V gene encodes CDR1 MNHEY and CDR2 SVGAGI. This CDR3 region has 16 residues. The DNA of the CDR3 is TGTGCCAGCAGTTACTCAACACTAGCGGGGTCCTACGAGCAGTACTTC. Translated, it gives CASSYSTLAGSYEQYF.

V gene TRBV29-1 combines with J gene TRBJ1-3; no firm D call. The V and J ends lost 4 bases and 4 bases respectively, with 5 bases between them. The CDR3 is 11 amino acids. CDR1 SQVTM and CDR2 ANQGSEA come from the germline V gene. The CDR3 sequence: CSVGFGNTIYF. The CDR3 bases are TGCAGCGTTGGCTTCGGAAACACCATATATTTT.

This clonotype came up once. This CDR3 reads CASSDTKRGIYNEQFF. CDR3 DNA: TGCGCCAGCAGCGATACTAAGCGGGGGATTTACAATGAGCAGTTCTTC. This rearrangement joins TRBV5-1 to TRBJ2-1; 8 bases fit TRBD2. Germline CDR1 SGHRS, CDR2 YFSETQ. V was pared by 4 bases and J by 4 bases, with 10 bases of the junction left unmatched. The CDR3 runs to 16 residues.

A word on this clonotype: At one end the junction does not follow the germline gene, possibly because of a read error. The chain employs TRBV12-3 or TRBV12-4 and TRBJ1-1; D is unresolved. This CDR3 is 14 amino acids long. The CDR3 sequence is CASTSKGLNAEAFF. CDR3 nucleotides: TGTGCCAGCACCTCCAAGGGCCTGAACGCTGAAGCTTTCTTT.

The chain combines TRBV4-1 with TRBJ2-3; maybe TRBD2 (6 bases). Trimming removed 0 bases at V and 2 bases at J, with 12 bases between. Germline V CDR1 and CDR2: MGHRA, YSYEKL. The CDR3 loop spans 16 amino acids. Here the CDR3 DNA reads TGCGCCAGCAGCCAAGACAGTAGCGGTTTCACAGATACGCAGTATTTT. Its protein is CASSQDSSGFTDTQYF.

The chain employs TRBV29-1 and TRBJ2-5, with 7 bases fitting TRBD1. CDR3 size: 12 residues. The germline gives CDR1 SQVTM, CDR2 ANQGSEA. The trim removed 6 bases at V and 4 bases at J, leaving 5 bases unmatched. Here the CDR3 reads CSVLTGRETQYF. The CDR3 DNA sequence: TGCAGCGTACTGACAGGGAGAGAGACCCAGTACTTC.

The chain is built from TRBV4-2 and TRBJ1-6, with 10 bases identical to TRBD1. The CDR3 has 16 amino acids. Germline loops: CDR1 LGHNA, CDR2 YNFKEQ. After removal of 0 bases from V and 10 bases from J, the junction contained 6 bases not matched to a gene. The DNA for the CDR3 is TGTGCCAGCAGCCAAGATCGGACAGGGGGGGTGTCACCCCTCCACTTT. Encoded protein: CASSQDRTGGVSPLHF.

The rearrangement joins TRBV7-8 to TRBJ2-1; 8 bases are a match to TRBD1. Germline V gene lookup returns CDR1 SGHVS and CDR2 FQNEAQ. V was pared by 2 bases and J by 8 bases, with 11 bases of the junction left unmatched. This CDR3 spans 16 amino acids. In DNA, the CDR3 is TGTGCCAGCAGCTTAACACAGGGGGTTTCGATCCATGAGCAGTTCTTC. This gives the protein CASSLTQGVSIHEQFF.

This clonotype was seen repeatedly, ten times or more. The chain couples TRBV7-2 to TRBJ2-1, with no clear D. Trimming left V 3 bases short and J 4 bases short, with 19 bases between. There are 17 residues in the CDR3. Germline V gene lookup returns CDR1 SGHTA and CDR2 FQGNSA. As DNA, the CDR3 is TGTGCCAGCAGCTTTCCCCTTACGGGCCCAACGTACAATGAGCAGTTCTTC. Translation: CASSFPLTGPTYNEQFF.

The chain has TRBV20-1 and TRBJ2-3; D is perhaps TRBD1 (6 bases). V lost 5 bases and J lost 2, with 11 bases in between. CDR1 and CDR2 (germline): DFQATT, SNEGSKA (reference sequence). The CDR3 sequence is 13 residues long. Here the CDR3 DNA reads TGCAGTGCTGTCAGGGGTTTCACAGATACGCAGTATTTT. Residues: CSAVRGFTDTQYF.

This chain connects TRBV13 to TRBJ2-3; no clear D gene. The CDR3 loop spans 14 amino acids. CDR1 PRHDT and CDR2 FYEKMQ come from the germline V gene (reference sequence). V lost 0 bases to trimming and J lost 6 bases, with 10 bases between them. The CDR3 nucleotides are TGTGCCAGCAGCTTAGGATCAGTGGGGGATACGCAGTATTTT. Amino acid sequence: CASSLGSVGDTQYF. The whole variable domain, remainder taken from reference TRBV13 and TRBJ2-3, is AAGVIQSPRHLIKEKRETATLKCYPIPRHDTVYWYQQGPGQDPQFLISFYEKMQSDKGSIPDRFSAQQFSDYHSELNMSSLELGDSALYFCASSLGSVGDTQYFGPGTRLTVL.

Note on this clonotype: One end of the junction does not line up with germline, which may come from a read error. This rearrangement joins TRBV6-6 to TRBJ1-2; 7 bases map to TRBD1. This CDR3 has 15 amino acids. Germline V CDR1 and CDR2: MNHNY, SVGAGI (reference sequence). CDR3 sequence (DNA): TGTGTCAGCACCCCGACAGGGAGCGGAACCGATGGCTACACCTTC. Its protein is CVSTPTGSGTDGYTF.

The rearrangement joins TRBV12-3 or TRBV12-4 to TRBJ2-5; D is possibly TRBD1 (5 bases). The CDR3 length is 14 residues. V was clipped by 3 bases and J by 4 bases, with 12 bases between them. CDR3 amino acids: CASSFGRVSETQYF. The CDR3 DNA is TGTGCCAGCAGTTTTGGCAGGGTATCAGAGACCCAGTACTTC.

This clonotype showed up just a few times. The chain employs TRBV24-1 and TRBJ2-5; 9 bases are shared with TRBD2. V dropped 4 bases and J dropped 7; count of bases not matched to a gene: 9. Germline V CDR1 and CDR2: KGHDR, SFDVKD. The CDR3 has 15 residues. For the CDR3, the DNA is TGTGCCACCAGTGAGCCGGGACTAGCCGGGGGGACCCAGTACTTC. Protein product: CATSEPGLAGGTQYF.

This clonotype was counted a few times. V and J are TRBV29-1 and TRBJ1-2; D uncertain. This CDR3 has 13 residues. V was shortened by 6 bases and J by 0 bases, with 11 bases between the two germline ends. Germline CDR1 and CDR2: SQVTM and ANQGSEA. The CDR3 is CSVRSDSNYGYTF. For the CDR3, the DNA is TGCAGCGTCCGCAGCGATTCTAACTATGGCTACACCTTC.

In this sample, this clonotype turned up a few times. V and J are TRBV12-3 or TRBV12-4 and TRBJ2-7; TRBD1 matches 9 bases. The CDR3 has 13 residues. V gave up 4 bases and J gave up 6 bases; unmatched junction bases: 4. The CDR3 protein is CASSWTGEGEQYF. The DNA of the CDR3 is TGTGCCAGCAGTTGGACAGGGGAGGGCGAGCAGTACTTC.

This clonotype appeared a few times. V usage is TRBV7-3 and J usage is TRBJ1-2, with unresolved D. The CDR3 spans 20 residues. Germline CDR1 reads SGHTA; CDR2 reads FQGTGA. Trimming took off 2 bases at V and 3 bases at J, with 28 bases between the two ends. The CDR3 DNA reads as TGTGCCAGCAGCTTATTCCCCGTTAGGGTTGGGGATAATAAAGACTATGGCTACACCTTC. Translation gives CASSLFPVRVGDNKDYGYTF.

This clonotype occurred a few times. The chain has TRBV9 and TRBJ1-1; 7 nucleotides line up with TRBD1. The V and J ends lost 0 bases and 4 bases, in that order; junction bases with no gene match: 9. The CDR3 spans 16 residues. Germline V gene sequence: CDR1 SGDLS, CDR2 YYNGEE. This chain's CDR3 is CASSVGISGGGTEAFF. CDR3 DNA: TGTGCCAGCAGCGTAGGAATTTCAGGGGGGGGCACTGAAGCTTTCTTT.

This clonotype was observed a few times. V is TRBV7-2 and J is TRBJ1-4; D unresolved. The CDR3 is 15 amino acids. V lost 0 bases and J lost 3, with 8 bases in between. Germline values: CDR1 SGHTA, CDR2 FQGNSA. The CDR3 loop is CASSLARLANEKLFF. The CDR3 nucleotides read TGTGCCAGCAGCTTAGCGCGGTTAGCTAATGAAAAACTGTTTTTT.

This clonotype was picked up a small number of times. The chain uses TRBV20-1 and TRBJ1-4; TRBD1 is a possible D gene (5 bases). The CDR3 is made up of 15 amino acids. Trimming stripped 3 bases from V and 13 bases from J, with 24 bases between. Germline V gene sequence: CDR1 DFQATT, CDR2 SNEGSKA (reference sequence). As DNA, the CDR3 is TGCAGTGCTAGTGGAGCGGGACTGCCGGGAAAAGGACTGTTTTTT. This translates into CSASGAGLPGKGLFF.

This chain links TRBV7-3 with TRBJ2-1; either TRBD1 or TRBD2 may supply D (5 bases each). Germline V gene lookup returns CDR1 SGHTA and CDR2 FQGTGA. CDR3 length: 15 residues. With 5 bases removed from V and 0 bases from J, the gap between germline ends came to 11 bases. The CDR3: CASSRDAYSYNEQFF. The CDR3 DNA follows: TGTGCCAGCAGCCGGGACGCCTACTCCTACAATGAGCAGTTCTTC.

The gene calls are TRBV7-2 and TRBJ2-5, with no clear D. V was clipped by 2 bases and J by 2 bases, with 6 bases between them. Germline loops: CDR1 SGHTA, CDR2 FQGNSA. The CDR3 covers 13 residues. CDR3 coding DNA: TGTGCCAGCAGCTTATGGGAACAAGAGACCCAGTACTTC. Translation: CASSLWEQETQYF. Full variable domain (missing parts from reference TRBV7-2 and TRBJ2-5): GAGVSQSPSNKVTEKGKDVELRCDPISGHTALYWYRQSLGQGLEFLIYFQGNSAPDKSGLPSDRFSAERTGGSVSTLTIQRTQQEDSAVYLCASSLWEQETQYFGPGTRLLVL.

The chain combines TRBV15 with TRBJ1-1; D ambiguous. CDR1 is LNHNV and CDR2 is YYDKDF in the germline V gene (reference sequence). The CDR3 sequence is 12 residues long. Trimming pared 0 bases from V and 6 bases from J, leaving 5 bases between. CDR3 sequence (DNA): TGTGCCACCAGCAGAGATGATCCTGAAGCTTTCTTT. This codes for CATSRDDPEAFF.

Written as DNA, the CDR3 is TGTGCCAGCAGCCATCGGGGGTTTATAAGCAATGAGCAGTTCTTC. Protein: CASSHRGFISNEQFF. The J gene is TRBJ2-1, the V gene TRBV3-1, with D maybe TRBD2 (6 bases). Germline V gives CDR1 LGHDT, CDR2 YNNKEL (reference sequence). Trimming removed 3 bases at V and 6 bases at J, with 15 bases between. This CDR3 is 15 amino acids long.